This TCR beta chain was retrieved from a study of Ad26.COV2.S vaccination and SARS-CoV-2 variants. The study, taken as a whole, reports: Vaccinees reportedly had broad spike-specific CD8+ and CD4+ T cell responses. From the TCR breadth and depth analyses, total T cell responses may have been underestimated.

The repertoire was sequenced with immunoSEQ multiplex PCR; TCRdb's copy has only in-frame clones and lacks some. There are about 350,000 clones in the sample; around 90% occur only once, and under 4% lies in the top ten. Germline assignment: CDR1 SGDLS and CDR2 YYNGEE. With V trimmed by 4 bases and J by 2 bases, 5 bases remained unmatched. The CDR3 extends over 16 amino acids. Points on this clone: Its matching antigen is unknown.

The chain carries TRBV9 and TRBJ2-3; 12 nucleotides match TRBD2. The specimen was peripheral blood, collected after recovery from COVID-19. This sequence originates from a human donor who had recovered from COVID-19. CDR3: CASSSRLAGDTDTQYF. The CDR3 DNA sequence: TGTGCCAGCAGCTCCAGACTAGCGGGGGACACAGATACGCAGTATTTT.